This is a list of T cell receptor beta chains from one sample in a study of shared clonotypes between healthy human individuals. Here immunoSEQ multiplex PCR was the method, and the copy in TCRdb shows in-frame clones only, minus some. The data contain approximately 720,000 clones, about 92% of them singletons. The sequenced sample consisted of naive CD8+ T cells sorted from blood. Source of these receptors: a man aged 25 to 45 in good health. CDR3s include the opening cysteine and the closing phenylalanine or tryptophan. A D gene is named only where the DNA matches it firmly. Size is omitted from some rows. Given values are once, few, many or a class for expanded clones.

d_gene: TRBD1
v_gene: TRBV9
j_gene: TRBJ1-2
abundance: .
CDR3nt: TGTGCCAGCAGCGTGAGGACAGGGGACAACTATGGCTACACCTTC
CDR3aa: CASSVRTGDNYGYTF

d_gene: .
v_gene: TRBV29-1
j_gene: TRBJ2-7
abundance: .
CDR3nt: TGCAGCGCCAGAGGGAGCAGGGAACTTACCTACGAGCAGTACTTC
CDR3aa: CSARGSRELTYEQYF

d_gene: TRBD2
v_gene: TRBV19
j_gene: TRBJ2-1
abundance: .
CDR3nt: TGTGCCAGTAGTCGAACTAGCGGGGGTGAGCAGTTCTTC
CDR3aa: CASSRTSGGEQFF

d_gene: .
v_gene: TRBV29-1
j_gene: TRBJ2-1
abundance: .
CDR3nt: TGCAGCGTTGATGGGGTCAAGGGGAGCTCCTACAATGAGCAGTTCTTC
CDR3aa: CSVDGVKGSSYNEQFF

d_gene: TRBD1
v_gene: TRBV6-1
j_gene: TRBJ2-5
abundance: once
CDR3nt: TGTGCCAGCAGTGATTCTCCGGGGACAGGGAGGGAGACCCAGTACTTC
CDR3aa: CASSDSPGTGRETQYF

d_gene: .
v_gene: TRBV6-6
j_gene: TRBJ1-4
abundance: .
CDR3nt: TGTGCCAGCAGTTCATCTGCGGCCAGTGGGGAAAAACTGTTTTTT
CDR3aa: CASSSSAASGEKLFF

d_gene: TRBD1
v_gene: TRBV28
j_gene: TRBJ1-2
abundance: .
CDR3nt: TGTGCCAGCAGAGGGACAGGCGCTAACTATGGCTACACCTTC
CDR3aa: CASRGTGANYGYTF

d_gene: .
v_gene: TRBV5-5
j_gene: TRBJ2-7
abundance: .
CDR3nt: TGTGCCAGCAGCTTGGCCACACTCACGCGGAAGCTGGGAGAGCAGTACTTC
CDR3aa: CASSLATLTRKLGEQYF

d_gene: .
v_gene: TRBV6-5
j_gene: TRBJ2-3
abundance: .
CDR3nt: TGTGCCAGCAGTATTCCAGGAGTAGGTACGCAGTATTTT
CDR3aa: CASSIPGVGTQYF

d_gene: TRBD1
v_gene: TRBV20-1
j_gene: TRBJ2-7
abundance: .
CDR3nt: TGCAGTGCTCGGACAGGGTACGAGCAGTACTTC
CDR3aa: CSARTGYEQYF

d_gene: .
v_gene: TRBV9
j_gene: TRBJ2-1
abundance: .
CDR3nt: TGTGCCAGCAGCGTATTATGGTACAATGAGCAGTTCTTC
CDR3aa: CASSVLWYNEQFF

d_gene: TRBD2
v_gene: TRBV19
j_gene: TRBJ2-7
abundance: .
CDR3nt: TGTGCCAGTAGTCCCGGGACTAGCGACCTTGAGCAGTACTTC
CDR3aa: CASSPGTSDLEQYF

d_gene: .
v_gene: TRBV6-1
j_gene: TRBJ1-4
abundance: .
CDR3nt: TGTGCCAGCAGTGAAACGACAGCGACTAATGAAAAACTGTTTTTT
CDR3aa: CASSETTATNEKLFF

d_gene: TRBD2
v_gene: TRBV27
j_gene: TRBJ2-1
abundance: .
CDR3nt: TGTGCCAGCAGTTTAGGTATAGGACTAGATGATGAGCAGTTCTTC
CDR3aa: CASSLGIGLDDEQFF

d_gene: TRBD2
v_gene: TRBV7-8
j_gene: TRBJ2-3
abundance: .
CDR3nt: TGTGCCAGCACCTCGGGACTAGCTTTCACAGATACGCAGTATTTT
CDR3aa: CASTSGLAFTDTQYF

d_gene: TRBD2
v_gene: TRBV19
j_gene: TRBJ2-1
abundance: .
CDR3nt: TGTGCCAGTAGCCCCTATAGCGGGAGGGCCTTAGAGGAGCAGTTCTTC
CDR3aa: CASSPYSGRALEEQFF

d_gene: TRBD2
v_gene: TRBV5-1
j_gene: TRBJ2-1
abundance: .
CDR3nt: TGCGCCAGCAGCTTGGAGGGACTAGCGGGGGCTGGTGCGTTCTTC
CDR3aa: CASSLEGLAGAGAFF

d_gene: .
v_gene: TRBV10-2
j_gene: TRBJ2-3
abundance: few
CDR3nt: TGCGCCAGCAGTGAGTCGATCGTGAGCACAGATACGCAGTATTTT
CDR3aa: CASSESIVSTDTQYF

d_gene: TRBD2
v_gene: TRBV2
j_gene: TRBJ2-1
abundance: .
CDR3nt: TGTGCCAGCAGTGACGGGGCTAGCGGCAACAATGAGCAGTTCTTC
CDR3aa: CASSDGASGNNEQFF

d_gene: .
v_gene: TRBV7-9
j_gene: TRBJ2-5
abundance: .
CDR3nt: TGTGCCAGCAGCTTAGGGGGACACGAGCCCAACTACTTC
CDR3aa: CASSLGGHEPNYF

d_gene: .
v_gene: TRBV28
j_gene: TRBJ1-5
abundance: once
CDR3nt: TGTGCCAGCAGTTTTATACAGGCCCGCAATCAGCCCCAGCATTTT
CDR3aa: CASSFIQARNQPQHF

d_gene: .
v_gene: TRBV7-2
j_gene: TRBJ2-1
abundance: .
CDR3nt: TGTGCCAGCAGCTTAATGGGCGGGATTGGCTACAATGAGCAGTTCTTC
CDR3aa: CASSLMGGIGYNEQFF

d_gene: TRBD2
v_gene: TRBV7-7
j_gene: TRBJ2-1
abundance: .
CDR3nt: TGTGCTAGCAGCTTAGGTGGCGGGAGGTTCAATGAGCAGTTCTTC
CDR3aa: CASSLGGGRFNEQFF

d_gene: TRBD1
v_gene: TRBV7-9
j_gene: TRBJ2-7
abundance: .
CDR3nt: TGTGCCAGCAGCGGGGGACAGGGGGCAGGCGAGCAGTACTTC
CDR3aa: CASSGGQGAGEQYF

d_gene: .
v_gene: TRBV14
j_gene: TRBJ2-1
abundance: .
CDR3nt: TGTGCCAGCACAGGGGCCCTGGGCAATGAGCAGTTCTTC
CDR3aa: CASTGALGNEQFF

d_gene: .
v_gene: TRBV30
j_gene: TRBJ2-1
abundance: .
CDR3nt: TGTGCCTGGAATCTAGCCGGGGATGAGCAGTTCTTC
CDR3aa: CAWNLAGDEQFF

d_gene: TRBD2
v_gene: TRBV19
j_gene: TRBJ2-1
abundance: .
CDR3nt: TGTGCCAGTAGTATAGTGCTAGCGGGAGAACCTGGTGATGAGCAGTTCTTC
CDR3aa: CASSIVLAGEPGDEQFF

d_gene: .
v_gene: TRBV15
j_gene: TRBJ2-2
abundance: .
CDR3nt: TGTGCCACCAGCAGAGATGAGGGCCGCGAGGCCGGGGAGCTGTTTTTT
CDR3aa: CATSRDEGREAGELFF

d_gene: .
v_gene: TRBV15
j_gene: TRBJ2-5
abundance: .
CDR3nt: TGTGCCACCAGCAGAGACTTGGAGACCCAGTACTTC
CDR3aa: CATSRDLETQYF

d_gene: TRBD2
v_gene: TRBV4-3
j_gene: TRBJ2-7
abundance: .
CDR3nt: TGCGCCAGCAGCCAAGAGGGAGGACTAGCTTTCTACGAGCAGTACTTC
CDR3aa: CASSQEGGLAFYEQYF

d_gene: .
v_gene: TRBV6-5
j_gene: TRBJ2-7
abundance: .
CDR3nt: TGTGCCAGCACCTACTCCTACGAGCAGTACTTC
CDR3aa: CASTYSYEQYF

d_gene: .
v_gene: TRBV28
j_gene: TRBJ2-5
abundance: .
CDR3nt: TGTGCCAGCAGTTTAAGGGTGTGGGGGGAAGAGACCCAGTACTTC
CDR3aa: CASSLRVWGEETQYF

d_gene: TRBD2
v_gene: TRBV27
j_gene: TRBJ2-3
abundance: .
CDR3nt: TGTGCCAGCAGCGTCATAGCGGGAGGGAGGTTCGATACGCAGTATTTT
CDR3aa: CASSVIAGGRFDTQYF

d_gene: .
v_gene: TRBV11-3
j_gene: TRBJ2-1
abundance: .
CDR3nt: TGTGCCAGCAGCAACCGGACACCGAGCTCCTACAATGAGCAGTTCTTC
CDR3aa: CASSNRTPSSYNEQFF

d_gene: TRBD2
v_gene: TRBV4-1
j_gene: TRBJ2-7
abundance: .
CDR3nt: TGCGCCAGCAGCCAGACTAGCGGGGCCTACGAGCAGTACTTC
CDR3aa: CASSQTSGAYEQYF

d_gene: TRBD2
v_gene: TRBV7-9
j_gene: TRBJ2-5
abundance: .
CDR3nt: TGTGCCAGCAGCTTATTAGCGGGCCAAGAGACCCAGTACTTC
CDR3aa: CASSLLAGQETQYF

d_gene: .
v_gene: TRBV10-3
j_gene: TRBJ2-1
abundance: once
CDR3nt: TGTGCCATCAGTGAGGAAATGGTATACAATGAGCAGTTCTTC
CDR3aa: CAISEEMVYNEQFF

d_gene: TRBD1
v_gene: TRBV27
j_gene: TRBJ2-3
abundance: .
CDR3nt: TGTGCCAGCAGTTGGGACAGGTTATCCACAGATACGCAGTATTTT
CDR3aa: CASSWDRLSTDTQYF

d_gene: .
v_gene: TRBV5-4
j_gene: TRBJ2-7
abundance: .
CDR3nt: TGTGCCAGCAGCTTTTTCAGTGCTAGCTACGAGCAGTACTTC
CDR3aa: CASSFFSASYEQYF

d_gene: .
v_gene: TRBV13
j_gene: TRBJ1-5
abundance: once
CDR3nt: TGTGCCAGCAGCTTAGGCCCCCCCGACAGAAATCAGCCCCAGCATTTT
CDR3aa: CASSLGPPDRNQPQHF

d_gene: .
v_gene: TRBV12-5
j_gene: TRBJ2-5
abundance: .
CDR3nt: TGTGCTAGTGGTTTGGCCCCGACTAGTGGCTCACAAGAGACCCAGTACTTC
CDR3aa: CASGLAPTSGSQETQYF

d_gene: .
v_gene: TRBV10-3
j_gene: TRBJ2-2
abundance: .
CDR3nt: TGTGCCATCAGTGAGGAGGAACGCGATGTCGGGGAGCTGTTTTTT
CDR3aa: CAISEEERDVGELFF

d_gene: TRBD2
v_gene: TRBV19
j_gene: TRBJ2-7
abundance: .
CDR3nt: TGTGCCAGTAGTATAAGCGGGAGTATCTACGAGCAGTACTTC
CDR3aa: CASSISGSIYEQYF